A single sample is the source of the 30 T cell receptor beta chains below, sequenced in a study of post-analysis software for immune sequencing data. The antigens of these receptors remain unknown. Broader study findings: Patients showed TRBV5-6, TRBV5-1 and TRBV20-1 among five TRBV segments more frequent than in controls.

Tagging with unique molecular identifiers was a feature of the TCR beta cDNA libraries. TCRdb recomputed calls from the PCR reads with MiXCR, one row per CDR3 protein. The data show 400,000 to 500,000 distinct CDR3 sequences, over 30% seen once. The sample was blood. The receptors shown here come from a girl aged 2 to 10 with multiple sclerosis.

V usage is TRBV6-5 and J usage is TRBJ2-1; TRBD2 agrees at 14 bases. The length of the CDR3 is 17 residues. Germline values: CDR1 MNHEY, CDR2 SVGAGI. Trimming cost V 2 bases and J 9 bases; bases outside gene matches: 9. CDR3 protein: CASSYGGLAGGGGEQFF. In DNA, the CDR3 is TGTGCCAGCAGTTACGGCGGACTAGCGGGAGGTGGGGGTGAGCAGTTCTTC.

This clonotype was seen a handful of times. The rearrangement uses TRBV6-2 or TRBV6-3 and TRBJ2-5; D ambiguous. Judging by the DNA end, TRBJ2-7 fits better; the J call may be wrong. This CDR3 region has 13 residues. The germline CDR1 and CDR2 sequences are MNHEY and SVGEGT. The CDR3 loop reads CASSYDTPSEQYF. The CDR3 DNA follows: TGTGCCAGCAGTTACGACACTCCCAGCGAGCAGTACTTC.

The chain recombines TRBV24-1 with TRBJ2-1; 7 bases line up with TRBD2. Germline trimming cut 3 bases from V and 7 bases from J; bases unmatched to any gene: 11. Germline V gene data show CDR1 as KGHDR and CDR2 as SFDVKD. CDR3 length: 16 amino acids. CDR3 nucleotides: TGTGCCACCAGTGATGGGGGACTACGGTTGACGAATGAGCAGTTCTTC. Translating gives CATSDGGLRLTNEQFF.

The chain combines TRBV25-1 with TRBJ2-2, with 7 positions matching TRBD1. J lost 4 bases, V lost 6 bases, and 2 bases had no gene match. Germline CDR1 reads MGHDK; CDR2 reads SYGVNS. There are 13 residues in the CDR3. The CDR3 region has the DNA TGTGCCAGCAGAAACAGGGGCACCGGGGAGCTGTTTTTT. It specifies CASRNRGTGELFF.

CDR3 loop: CSVVPGATPKQYF. The CDR3 DNA sequence: TGCAGCGTTGTGCCTGGGGCGACCCCAAAGCAGTACTTC. J is TRBJ2-5 and V is TRBV29-1; TRBD1 might be the D (5 bases). Between the trimmed V and J ends, which lost 4 bases and 11 bases, there was a span of 20 bases. Germline V gene sequence: CDR1 SQVTM, CDR2 ANQGSEA. The CDR3 length is 13 residues.

The genes are TRBV28 and TRBJ2-1, with D perhaps given as TRBD1 or TRBD2 (5 bases each). The germline V and J ends were trimmed by 2 bases and 3 bases, with 20 bases remaining between them. The CDR3 loop spans 18 amino acids. The germline gives CDR1 MDHEN, CDR2 SYDVKM. The CDR3 loop is CASSLDFLRGRLYNEQFF. The CDR3 DNA reads as TGTGCCAGCAGTTTAGACTTCTTGAGGGGCCGACTCTACAATGAGCAGTTCTTC.

The chain employs TRBV10-3 and TRBJ2-5; 8 bases match TRBD2. The DNA matches TRBJ2-7 better at its end, which makes the J call doubtful. This CDR3 spans 13 amino acids. Germline CDR1 reads ENHRY; CDR2 reads SYGVKD. CDR3 in DNA: TGTGCCATCAGTGGAGACGGGGGGGGCGAGCAGTACTTC. Translation: CAISGDGGGEQYF.

The chain joins TRBV28 to TRBJ2-7; D gene unclear. This CDR3 spans 10 amino acids. Deletions cut 6 bases from V and 7 bases from J, with 7 bases between. CDR1 and CDR2 from the germline V gene are MDHEN and SYDVKM. The CDR3 DNA reads as TGTGCCAGCAGAGGGATTGAGCAGTACTTC. Protein: CASRGIEQYF.

The chain combines TRBV20-1 with TRBJ2-2, with 8 bases matching TRBD1. Germline CDR1 and CDR2: DFQATT and SNEGSKA (reference sequence). The V gene end was trimmed by 1 base and the J gene end by 7 bases; junction bases not matched to a gene: 8. The CDR3 covers 15 residues. The CDR3 DNA is TGCAGTGCTAGAGTTGACAGGGGCGGTGGCGGGGAGCTGTTTTTT. Amino acids: CSARVDRGGGGELFF.

The J gene is TRBJ1-4, the V gene TRBV20-1; 9 bases map to TRBD1. Per the germline V gene, CDR1 is DFQATT and CDR2 is SNEGSKA (reference sequence). With 1 base clipped from V and 4 bases from J, the junction kept 1 base outside the gene matches. This CDR3 is 14 amino acids long. Written as DNA, the CDR3 is TGCAGTGCTAGAGGGACAGGGGATAATGAAAAACTGTTTTTT. Amino acid sequence: CSARGTGDNEKLFF.

The chain recombines TRBV29-1 with TRBJ2-5, with D perhaps matching TRBD2 (5 bases). From germline, CDR1 is SQVTM and CDR2 ANQGSEA. Trimming cost V 4 bases and J 2 bases, with 20 bases left between them. This CDR3 contains 16 residues. The CDR3 reads CSVGPRLASRQETQYF. The CDR3 DNA follows: TGCAGCGTTGGCCCGCGCCTCGCTAGCAGGCAAGAGACCCAGTACTTC.

The table lists this clonotype with a few counts. V gene TRBV2 combines with J gene TRBJ1-2, with D possibly matching TRBD1 (5 bases). In germline, CDR1 is SNHLY, CDR2 FYNNEI. With 7 bases removed from V and 3 bases from J, the gap between germline ends came to 15 bases. CDR3 size: 14 residues. The CDR3 coding sequence is TGTGCCAGCACCGGGCGGTACAGGCACTATGGCTACACCTTC. Its protein product is CASTGRYRHYGYTF.

The chain recombines TRBV7-2 with TRBJ2-7, with 9 bases lining up with TRBD2. The trim removed 2 bases at V and 3 bases at J, leaving 5 bases unmatched. The CDR3 sequence is 15 residues long. Germline CDR1 reads SGHTA; CDR2 reads FQGNSA. CDR3 nucleotide sequence: TGTGCCAGCAGCTTATATATAGCGGGAGTCTACGAGCAGTACTTC. It encodes CASSLYIAGVYEQYF.

The chain joins TRBV4-3 to TRBJ2-7, with D maybe TRBD2 (6 bases). Looked up from germline, CDR1 is LGHNA and CDR2 is YSLEER. V lost 1 base, J lost 0 bases, and 19 bases lay in between. This CDR3 spans 18 amino acids. The CDR3 region has the DNA TGCGCCAGCAGCCAAGGGTCGTCGTGGGACTTTACCTCCTACGAGCAGTACTTC. Encoded protein: CASSQGSSWDFTSYEQYF.

The table lists this clonotype with a few counts. The J gene is TRBJ2-7, the V gene TRBV6-4; no firm D call. The CDR3 runs to 13 residues. The V gene lost 7 bases and the J gene lost 3 bases, with 13 bases spanning the gap. CDR1 and CDR2 (germline): MRHNA, SNTAGT. The CDR3 nucleotides are TGTGCCAGCAACGTAGCAGACTTCTACGAGCAGTACTTC. It yields the protein CASNVADFYEQYF.

The chain couples TRBV6-6 to TRBJ2-5; D call uncertain. The germline V gene has CDR1 MNHNY and CDR2 SVGAGI (reference sequence). V lost 5 bases to trimming and J lost 1 base, with 14 bases between them. The CDR3 totals 15 residues. The CDR3 coding sequence is TGTGCCAGCAGTCCACAATCGGAAGTCCAAGAGACCCAGTACTTC. Its translation: CASSPQSEVQETQYF.

This clonotype was detected only a few times. The rearrangement links TRBV28 to TRBJ1-2; 7 bases fit TRBD1. The CDR3 is 12 amino acids. V was clipped by 8 bases and J by 2 bases; unmatched bases: 2. Germline V gives CDR1 MDHEN, CDR2 SYDVKM. CDR3 DNA sequence: TGTGCCAGCTCGACAGGGAACTATGGCTACACCTTC. It yields the protein CASSTGNYGYTF.

The chain joins TRBV6-5 to TRBJ2-5, with 10 bases that match TRBD1. CDR1 MNHEY and CDR2 SVGAGI come from the germline V gene. There are 16 residues in the CDR3. V was pared by 6 bases and J by 1 base, with 8 bases of the junction left unmatched. CDR3 DNA: TGTGCCAGCAGAAGCCCGGGACAGGGGCTCCAAGAGACCCAGTACTTC. Amino acid sequence: CASRSPGQGLQETQYF.

This chain connects TRBV2 to TRBJ2-1, with 12 bases fitting TRBD1. This CDR3 is built from 15 residues. The germline V gene encodes CDR1 SNHLY and CDR2 FYNNEI. V gave up 5 bases and J gave up 5 bases; unmatched junction bases: 4. This chain's CDR3 is CASSRDRGRNNEQFF. The CDR3 coding sequence is TGTGCCAGCAGTCGGGACAGGGGGCGGAACAATGAGCAGTTCTTC.

This chain uses TRBV4-1 with TRBJ2-7; 10 bases line up with TRBD2. Germline CDR1 MGHRA, CDR2 YSYEKL. Trimming cost V 6 bases and J 5 bases; bases outside gene matches: 10. The CDR3 length is 15 residues. For the CDR3, the DNA is TGCGCCAGCAGTCCGAGCGGGGGGGCTGCTAACGAGCAGTACTTC. Residues: CASSPSGGAANEQYF.

The V gene is TRBV5-1, the J gene TRBJ1-2, with 10 bases fitting TRBD1. CDR3 length: 13 residues. CDR1 SGHRS and CDR2 YFSETQ come from the germline V gene. Trimming removed 2 bases from V and 8 bases from J; junction bases left unmatched: 3. The CDR3 loop reads CASSFGTGVGYTF. The CDR3 DNA reads TGCGCCAGCAGCTTTGGGACAGGGGTCGGCTACACCTTC.

There are a few counts of this clonotype. The chain couples TRBV15 to TRBJ2-6; D is unclear. Germline V gives CDR1 LNHNV, CDR2 YYDKDF (reference sequence). The ends were cut back, 1 base at V and 1 base at J, with 5 bases in the middle. This CDR3 contains 15 residues. The CDR3 DNA sequence: TGTGCCACCAGCAGAGGGCAGTCTGGGGCCAACGTCCTGACTTTC. Encoded protein: CATSRGQSGANVLTF.

The chain joins TRBV11-2 to TRBJ2-3, with 10 bases lining up with TRBD2. The CDR3 spans 15 residues. With V trimmed by 2 bases and J by 5 bases, 4 bases remained unmatched. In germline, CDR1 is SGHAT, CDR2 FQNNGV. CDR3 region: CASSLLAGVVDTQYF. The CDR3 DNA reads TGTGCCAGCAGCTTACTAGCGGGAGTAGTAGATACGCAGTATTTT.

Comments on this clonotype: A much larger clone sits a single nucleotide away, making a read error possible. The rearrangement links TRBV10-3 to TRBJ2-7, with D hard to call. The CDR3 is made up of 12 amino acids. From germline, CDR1 is ENHRY and CDR2 SYGVKD. V lost 11 bases and J 5 bases, leaving 16 bases between the germline ends. The chain's CDR3 is CAALVSSDEQYF. In nucleotides, the CDR3 is TGTGCCGCCCTCGTATCAAGTGACGAGCAGTACTTC.

About this clonotype: The conserved phenylalanine or tryptophan is not found at the CDR3 terminus, so this likely reflects a read error. The chain joins TRBV20-1 to TRBJ2-3; no definite D call. V lost 6 bases to trimming and J lost 2 bases, with 6 bases between them. CDR1 is DFQATT, CDR2 SNEGSKA, per germline (reference sequence). The CDR3 has 11 amino acids. The CDR3 coding sequence is TGCAGTGCCCCGGCCACAGATACGCAGTATTGT. This translates into CSAPATDTQYC.

V is TRBV6-6 and J is TRBJ2-4; D is uncertain. CDR1 is MNHNY and CDR2 is SVGAGI in the germline V gene (reference sequence). Trimming pared 8 bases from V and 4 bases from J, leaving 9 bases between. CDR3 length: 12 residues. CDR3 region: CASASTKNIQYF. Here the CDR3 DNA reads TGTGCCAGCGCATCCACTAAAAACATTCAGTACTTC.

The chain carries TRBV15 and TRBJ1-6; no reliable D call. The CDR3 is 12 residues long. V was pared by 3 bases and J by 7 bases, with 4 bases between. Per the germline V gene, CDR1 is LNHNV and CDR2 is YYDKDF (reference sequence). The CDR3 DNA follows: TGTGCCACCAGCAGTCAAAATTCACCCCTCCACTTT. Amino acids: CATSSQNSPLHF. Combining the CDR3 with reference TRBV15 and TRBJ1-6 gives the whole variable domain DAMVIQNPRYQVTQFGKPVTLSCSQTLNHNVMYWYQQKSSQAPKLLFHYYDKDFNNEADTPDNFQSRRPNTSFCFLDIRSPGLGDTAMYLCATSSQNSPLHFGNGTRLTVT.

V is TRBV29-1 and J is TRBJ1-1, with a possible D match to TRBD1 (5 bases). The V end was cut by 4 bases, the J end by 1 base, with 16 bases between. CDR1 and CDR2 from the germline V gene are SQVTM and ANQGSEA. This CDR3 is built from 15 residues. CDR3 region: CSVVTGTFTNTEAFF. CDR3 in DNA: TGCAGCGTTGTTACCGGGACGTTCACGAACACTGAAGCTTTCTTT.

This clonotype has just a few counts. V is TRBV15 and J is TRBJ2-7, with TRBD2 as a possible D gene (6 bases). The germline gives CDR1 LNHNV, CDR2 YYDKDF (reference sequence). The CDR3 sequence is 16 residues long. V was cut by 3 bases and J by 3 bases, with 18 bases left in between. The CDR3 DNA is TGTGCCACCAGCAGCTTGCGGGGCCCCGTTTTCTACGAGCAGTACTTC. Translated: CATSSLRGPVFYEQYF.

This clonotype was picked up one time. V usage is TRBV29-1 and J usage is TRBJ1-1; D unclear. The CDR3 length is 14 residues. Germline lookup yields CDR1 SQVTM and CDR2 ANQGSEA. V lost 8 bases and J 4 bases, leaving 20 bases between the germline ends. CDR3 nucleotide sequence: TGCAGCTCCCCAAGTGTACTCCATACCACTGAAGCTTTCTTT. Translated, it gives CSSPSVLHTTEAFF. Using reference TRBV29-1 and TRBJ1-1 for the parts outside the CDR3, the full variable domain is SAVISQKPSRDICQRGTSLTIQCQVDSQVTMMFWYRQQPGQSLTLIATANQGSEATYESGFVIDKFPISRPNLTFSTLTVSNMSPEDSSIYLCSSPSVLHTTEAFFGQGTRLTVV.